These T cell receptor beta chains were read from a single sample in a study of blood T cells in healthy people across ages. MiXCR, applied by TCRdb to the 5' RACE reads, yields one record per CDR3 protein. The sample lists 600,000 to 1,000,000 distinct CDR3 sequences, just under 25% occurring once. The sample was also linked to a second study, of T cells of mothers and their children.

The source material was blood. The origin of the receptors is a boy younger than 18 in good health. The CDR3 runs from the conserved cysteine through the conserved F or W. The order of the fields is CDR3 DNA, CDR3 protein, clone size, V gene, D gene, CDR3 length, J gene. The D gene is left open where the match is weak. Rows may omit the clone size; those that give it use once, few, many or a size class.

TGTGCCAGCAGCCCCGGGACGAACACTGAAGCTTTCTTT | CASSPGTNTEAFF | many | TRBV6-5 | . | 13 | TRBJ1-1
TGTGCCAGCAGCGGGGGGGGCCTTGAAGCTTTCTTT | CASSGGGLEAFF | few | TRBV7-9 | . | 12 | TRBJ1-1
TGTGCCAGCAGGGGACAGCAAGAGACCCAGTACTTC | CASRGQQETQYF | few | TRBV27 | TRBD1 | 12 | TRBJ2-5
TGTGCCAGCAGCCTCCTCCCTAGCGAGGAGCTGTTTTTT | CASSLLPSEELFF | . | TRBV7-2 | . | 13 | TRBJ2-2
TGTGCCAGTAACTCAGGCGACGGAATCACCTCTGGAAACACCATATATTTT | CASNSGDGITSGNTIYF | . | TRBV12-3/TRBV12-4 | . | 17 | TRBJ1-3
TGTGCCAGTAGTATTCCGGGGTTTGGCTACACCTTC | CASSIPGFGYTF | few | TRBV19 | . | 12 | TRBJ1-2
TGTGCCAGCAGCGAGGGAGTACCGGGACAGAGATTCAGCTCCTATAATTCACCCCTCCACTTT | CASSEGVPGQRFSSYNSPLHF | . | TRBV9 | TRBD1 | 21 | TRBJ1-6
TGCGCCAGCAGCCAAGTAGTGACAGCGGGACTAGCGGGGAAGCAGTACTTC | CASSQVVTAGLAGKQYF | few | TRBV4-3 | TRBD2 | 17 | TRBJ2-5
TGTGCCTGGCGACAGCTCTTGAACTACACCTTC | CAWRQLLNYTF | . | TRBV30 | . | 11 | TRBJ1-2
TGTGCCAGCAGCCAAGTCAGGACAGTAGGTAGAGAGACCCAGTACTTC | CASSQVRTVGRETQYF | . | TRBV14 | . | 16 | TRBJ2-5